These 10 T cell receptor beta chains were sequenced from one sample in a study of blood T cell repertoires in COVID-19. The table came from immunoSEQ multiplex PCR; TCRdb's copy has only in-frame clones and leaves some out. The top ten clones hold around 8.5% of a sample with around 140,000 clones, about 86% of them seen once. Specimen: peripheral blood. Receptor source: a woman aged 55-69 years with acute or convalescent COVID-19.

The rearrangement joins TRBV25-1 to TRBJ2-7; D is perhaps TRBD2 (5 bases). The CDR3 consists of 11 residues. V dropped 7 bases and J dropped 3 bases, with 7 bases sitting between them. Per the germline V gene, CDR1 is MGHDK and CDR2 is SYGVNS. The CDR3 here is CASTGNYEQYF. DNA for the CDR3: TGTGCCAGCACCGGGAACTACGAGCAGTACTTC.

The rearrangement uses TRBV9 and TRBJ2-7; 15 bases are a match to TRBD2. CDR1 is SGDLS and CDR2 is YYNGEE in the germline V gene. Trimming cost V 4 bases and J 6 bases; bases outside gene matches: 8. The CDR3 is made up of 16 amino acids. The CDR3 sequence: CASSTGLAGGKGEQYF. CDR3 bases: TGTGCCAGCAGCACGGGACTAGCGGGGGGAAAGGGCGAGCAGTACTTC.

The chain is built from TRBV21-1 and TRBJ2-5; the table names TRBD1, a call not compared with the DNA. TRBV21-1 is a pseudogene segment. The CDR3 covers 17 residues. The CDR3: CASSKSGEDGVEETQYF. The CDR3 bases are TGTGCCAGCAGCAAATCAGGGGAAGACGGAGTTGAAGAGACCCAGTACTTC.

The chain links TRBV5-4 to TRBJ2-7, with 10 nucleotides matching TRBD1. The CDR3 totals 14 residues. J gave up 3 bases and V 4 bases, and 4 bases lay outside the gene matches. Germline V gene data show CDR1 as SGHNT and CDR2 as YYREEE (reference sequence). The CDR3 sequence is CASSLRTGGYEQYF. In DNA, the CDR3 is TGTGCCAGCAGCCTACGGACAGGGGGCTACGAGCAGTACTTC.

J is TRBJ2-5 and V is TRBV29-1; TRBD2 is a possible D gene (5 bases). Trimming took off 3 bases at V and 5 bases at J, with 10 bases between the two ends. Germline CDR1 and CDR2: SQVTM and ANQGSEA. This CDR3 has 12 residues. The CDR3: CSVEEVGETQYF. Here the CDR3 DNA reads TGCAGCGTTGAGGAGGTAGGGGAGACCCAGTACTTC.

The chain has TRBV29-1 and TRBJ1-1; 8 positions agree with TRBD1. CDR1 and CDR2 (germline): SQVTM, ANQGSEA. The CDR3 runs to 14 residues. J lost 1 base, V lost 6 bases, and 7 bases had no gene match. CDR3 amino acids: CSVADRGRNTEAFF. In DNA form, the CDR3 reads TGCAGCGTCGCCGACAGGGGCAGGAACACTGAAGCTTTCTTT.

Worth noting for this clone: This sample includes further DNA sequences coding for the same CDR3. The V gene is TRBV27, the J gene TRBJ2-7, with TRBD2 matching over 10 bases. The CDR3 is made up of 15 amino acids. Germline lookup yields CDR1 MNHEY and CDR2 SMNVEV (reference sequence). V shed 4 bases, J shed 4 bases, and the junction held 7 bases outside the gene matches. The DNA for the CDR3 is TGTGCCAGCAGTTCCACACTAGCGGGGTTGTACGAGCAGTACTTC. Amino acid sequence: CASSSTLAGLYEQYF.

V usage is TRBV29-1 and J usage is TRBJ2-7; TRBD1 agrees at 12 bases. This CDR3 is built from 18 residues. The V and J ends lost 2 bases and 1 base, in that order; junction bases with no gene match: 12. The V gene's germline CDR1 is SQVTM and CDR2 ANQGSEA. CDR3 residues: CSVENVGTGGFNSYEQYF. In DNA form, the CDR3 reads TGCAGCGTTGAAAATGTAGGGACAGGGGGCTTTAATTCCTACGAGCAGTACTTC.

The chain has TRBV12-3 or TRBV12-4 and TRBJ2-7; 9 bases map to TRBD1. This CDR3 has 13 residues. V was clipped by 8 bases and J by 6 bases; unmatched bases: 8. DNA of the CDR3: TGTGCCAGCGTAAAACAGGGGGCTAGCGAGCAGTACTTC. Its translation is CASVKQGASEQYF.

V is TRBV11-3 and J is TRBJ1-1; D is perhaps TRBD1 (6 bases). CDR1 is SGHNT and CDR2 is YENEEA in the germline V gene. This CDR3 is 16 amino acids long. Trimming pared 0 bases from V and 1 base from J, leaving 12 bases between. CDR3 coding DNA: TGTGCCAGCAGCTTAGATGGGGGACACACGAACACTGAAGCTTTCTTT. This gives the protein CASSLDGGHTNTEAFF.